The clone carrying this T cell receptor beta chain was seen once. Sequenced by immunoSEQ multiplex PCR; TCRdb stores in-frame clones only, minus some. This table has 79,000 or so clones, roughly 91% appearing once. The data were taken from a study of technical replicates of blood from a handful of donors. Input material: T cells isolated from PBMCs. The TCR originated in a human donor in good health.

CDR3: CASTHRDSLTEAFF. The DNA of the CDR3 is TGTGCCAGTACGCACCGGGACAGTCTAACTGAAGCTTTCTTT. The chain joins TRBV19 to TRBJ1-1; 7 bases line up with TRBD1. The CDR3 consists of 14 residues. CDR1 and CDR2 (germline): LNHDA, SQIVND (reference sequence). Germline trimming cut 7 bases from V and 5 bases from J; bases unmatched to any gene: 10.